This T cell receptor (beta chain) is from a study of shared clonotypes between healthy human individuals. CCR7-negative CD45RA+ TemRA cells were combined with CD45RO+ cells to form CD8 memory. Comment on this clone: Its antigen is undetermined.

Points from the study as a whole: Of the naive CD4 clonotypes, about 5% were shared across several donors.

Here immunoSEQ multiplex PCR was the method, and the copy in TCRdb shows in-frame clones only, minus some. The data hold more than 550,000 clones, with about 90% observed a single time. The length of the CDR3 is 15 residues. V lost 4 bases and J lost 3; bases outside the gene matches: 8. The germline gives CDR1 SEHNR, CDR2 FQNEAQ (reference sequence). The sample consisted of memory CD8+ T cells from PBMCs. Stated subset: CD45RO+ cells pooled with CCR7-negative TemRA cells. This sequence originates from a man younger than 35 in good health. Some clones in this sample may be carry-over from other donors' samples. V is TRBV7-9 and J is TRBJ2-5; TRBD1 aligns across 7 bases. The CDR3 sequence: CASSSLAGTEETQYF. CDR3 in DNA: TGTGCCAGCAGCTCCCTGGCTGGGACAGAAGAGACCCAGTACTTC.